A single sample gave rise to the 9 T cell receptor beta chains below, sequenced in a study of shared clonotypes between healthy human individuals. Only in-frame clones appear in the TCRdb table, and some are missing; sequencing was by immunoSEQ multiplex PCR. The sample lists some 2,500,000 clones, roughly 90% occurring once. The sample was naive CD4+ T cells from PBMCs. Subset of the sample: CD45RA+ positively selected. These receptors were obtained from a man between 18 and 35 years old in good health. Some clones in this sample may be carry-over from other donors' samples.

This rearrangement joins TRBV5-8 to TRBJ2-1; D perhaps matches TRBD2 (5 bases). Germline V gene data show CDR1 as SGHTS and CDR2 as YDEGEE. V shed 4 bases and J shed 7 bases, with 9 bases lying between them. The CDR3 spans 12 residues. CDR3 in DNA: TGTGCCAGCAGCGCCGGGGAGAATGAGCAGTTCTTC. It codes for CASSAGENEQFF.

The chain combines TRBV19 with TRBJ2-1, with 7 bases identical to TRBD2. Germline trimming cut 11 bases from V and 0 bases from J; bases unmatched to any gene: 10. CDR3 length: 15 residues. Germline assignment: CDR1 LNHDA and CDR2 SQIVND (reference sequence). DNA for the CDR3: TGTGCCGGGCCCAACGGGGGGAGCTCCTACAATGAGCAGTTCTTC. Protein: CAGPNGGSSYNEQFF.

This sequence joins TRBV6-6 and TRBJ1-1; TRBD1 might be the D (5 bases). This CDR3 is 15 amino acids long. Germline-derived CDR1 and CDR2 are MNHNY and SVGAGI (reference sequence). V lost 6 bases to trimming and J lost 5 bases, with 19 bases between them. CDR3 residues: CASSPRGVGGTEAFF. DNA for the CDR3: TGTGCCAGCAGCCCGCGGGGAGTGGGGGGGACTGAAGCTTTCTTT.

The genes are TRBV27 and TRBJ2-5, with a tentative D call TRBD2 (7 bases). The V end was cut by 2 bases, the J end by 8 bases, with 21 bases between. Germline lookup yields CDR1 MNHEY and CDR2 SMNVEV (reference sequence). There are 16 residues in the CDR3. The CDR3 is CASSLRGAGASLTQYF. As DNA, the CDR3 is TGTGCCAGCAGTTTAAGGGGCGCGGGGGCCAGCCTTACCCAGTACTTC.

This chain joins TRBV10-3 and TRBJ1-5; 12 nucleotides agree with TRBD1. CDR3 length: 15 amino acids. V lost 3 bases to trimming and J lost 8 bases; unmatched junction nucleotides: 5. Germline CDR1 and CDR2: ENHRY and SYGVKD. The CDR3 sequence is CAISEGTGGMEPQHF. The DNA for the CDR3 is TGTGCCATCAGTGAAGGGACAGGGGGCATGGAGCCCCAGCATTTT.

Comments on this clone: The sample holds other DNA sequences that translate to the same CDR3. The chain uses TRBV7-9 and TRBJ1-1; D possibly corresponds to TRBD1 (6 bases). Germline CDR1 is SEHNR and CDR2 is FQNEAQ (reference sequence). The V end was cut by 5 bases, the J end by 5 bases, with 12 bases between. The CDR3 spans 13 residues. CDR3 sequence reads: CASSLQGGTEAFF. DNA of the CDR3: TGTGCCAGCAGCCTACAGGGTGGGACTGAAGCTTTCTTT.

V gene TRBV7-2 combines with J gene TRBJ1-2; D ambiguous. The CDR3 runs 14 residues. V was pared by 2 bases and J by 3 bases, with 10 bases between. Germline CDR1 is SGHTA and CDR2 is FQGNSA. The CDR3 nucleotides read TGTGCCAGCAGCTTACAGTTAGACGACTATGGCTACACCTTC. Encoded protein: CASSLQLDDYGYTF.

As for this clone: Other DNA sequences in the sample encode the same CDR3. The chain is built from TRBV28 and TRBJ2-1, with D possibly being TRBD1 (6 bases). Trimming removed 3 bases at V and 7 bases at J, with 16 bases between. The germline CDR1 and CDR2 sequences are MDHEN and SYDVKM. CDR3 length: 15 residues. The CDR3 DNA reads TGTGCCAGCAGTTTTGTTTCGGGACATTATAATGAGCAGTTCTTC. Its translation: CASSFVSGHYNEQFF.

The rearrangement links TRBV5-1 to TRBJ1-4; D uncertain. Looked up from germline, CDR1 is SGHRS and CDR2 is YFSETQ. V was shortened by 4 bases and J by 0 bases, with 10 bases between the two germline ends. CDR3 length equals 15 residues. As DNA, the CDR3 is TGCGCCAGCAGCGAGTCAGGAGCAACTAATGAAAAACTGTTTTTT. Translating it yields CASSESGATNEKLFF. Looking up the rest from reference TRBV5-1 and TRBJ1-4 gives the full variable domain: KAGVTQTPRYLIKTRGQQVTLSCSPISGHRSVSWYQQTPGQGLQFLFEYFSETQRNKGNFPGRFSGRQFSNSRSEMNVSTLELGDSALYLCASSESGATNEKLFFGSGTQLSVL.